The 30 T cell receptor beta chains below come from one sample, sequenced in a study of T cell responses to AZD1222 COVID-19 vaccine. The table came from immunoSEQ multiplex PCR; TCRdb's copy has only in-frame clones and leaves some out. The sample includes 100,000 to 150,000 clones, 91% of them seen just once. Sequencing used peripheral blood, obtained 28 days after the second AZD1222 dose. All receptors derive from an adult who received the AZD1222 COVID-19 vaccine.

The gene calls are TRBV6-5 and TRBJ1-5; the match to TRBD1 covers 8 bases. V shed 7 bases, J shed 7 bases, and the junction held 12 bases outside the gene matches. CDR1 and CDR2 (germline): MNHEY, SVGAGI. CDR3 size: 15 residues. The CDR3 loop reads CASTNPGQGRQPQHF. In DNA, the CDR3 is TGTGCCAGCACTAATCCCGGACAGGGACGGCAGCCCCAGCATTTT.

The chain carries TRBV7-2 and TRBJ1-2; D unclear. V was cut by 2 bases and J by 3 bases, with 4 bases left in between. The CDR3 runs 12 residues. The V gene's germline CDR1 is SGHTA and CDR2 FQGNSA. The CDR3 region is CASSLSDYGYTF. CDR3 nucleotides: TGTGCCAGCAGCTTATCTGACTATGGCTACACCTTC.

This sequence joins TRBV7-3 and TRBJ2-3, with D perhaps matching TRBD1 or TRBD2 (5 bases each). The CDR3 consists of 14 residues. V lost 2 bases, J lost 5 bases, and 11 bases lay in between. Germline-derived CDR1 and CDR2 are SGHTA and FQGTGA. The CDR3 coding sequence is TGTGCCAGCAGCTTAGGGGGTTACATAGATACGCAGTATTTT. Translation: CASSLGGYIDTQYF.

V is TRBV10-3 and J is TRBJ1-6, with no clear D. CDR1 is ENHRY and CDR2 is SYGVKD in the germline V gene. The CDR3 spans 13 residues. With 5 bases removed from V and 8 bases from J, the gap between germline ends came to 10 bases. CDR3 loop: CAISQTGDSPLHF. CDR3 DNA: TGTGCCATCAGTCAAACCGGGGATTCACCCCTCCACTTT.

This chain's CDR3 is CASSYGGGAYEQYF. The DNA for the CDR3 is TGCGCCAGCAGCTATGGCGGGGGGGCTTACGAGCAGTACTTC. The gene calls are TRBV5-1 and TRBJ2-7; 9 nucleotides align to TRBD2. The V and J ends lost 3 bases and 4 bases, in that order; junction bases with no gene match: 5. The CDR3 consists of 14 residues. Germline V gene data show CDR1 as SGHRS and CDR2 as YFSETQ.

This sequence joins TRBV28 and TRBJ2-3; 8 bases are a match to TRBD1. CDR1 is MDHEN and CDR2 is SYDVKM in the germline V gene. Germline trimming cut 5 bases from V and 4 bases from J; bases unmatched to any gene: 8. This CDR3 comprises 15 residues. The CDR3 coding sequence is TGTGCCAGCAGTCCAGGAGACAGGGGCCCAGATACGCAGTATTTT. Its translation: CASSPGDRGPDTQYF.

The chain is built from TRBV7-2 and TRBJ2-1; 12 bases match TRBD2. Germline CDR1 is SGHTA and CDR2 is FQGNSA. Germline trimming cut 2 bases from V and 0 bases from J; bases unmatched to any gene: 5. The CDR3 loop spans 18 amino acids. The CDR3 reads CASSLTSGRIRSYNEQFF. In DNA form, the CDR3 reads TGTGCCAGCAGCTTAACTAGCGGGAGGATCCGCTCCTACAATGAGCAGTTCTTC.

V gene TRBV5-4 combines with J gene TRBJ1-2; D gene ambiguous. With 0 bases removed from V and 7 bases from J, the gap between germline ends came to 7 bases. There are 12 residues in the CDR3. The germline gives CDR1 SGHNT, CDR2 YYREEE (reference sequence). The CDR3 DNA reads TGTGCCAGCAGCTTGGACACATCTGGCTACACCTTC. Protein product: CASSLDTSGYTF.

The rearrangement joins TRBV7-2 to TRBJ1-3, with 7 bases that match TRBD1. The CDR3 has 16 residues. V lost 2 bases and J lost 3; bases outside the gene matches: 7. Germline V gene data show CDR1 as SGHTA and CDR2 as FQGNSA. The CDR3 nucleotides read TGTGCCAGCAGCTTACCCCCCAGGGGGAATGGAAACACCATATATTTT. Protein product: CASSLPPRGNGNTIYF.

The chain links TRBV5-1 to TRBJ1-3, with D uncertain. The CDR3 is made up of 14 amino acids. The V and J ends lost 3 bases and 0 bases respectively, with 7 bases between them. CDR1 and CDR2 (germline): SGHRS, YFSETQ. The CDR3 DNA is TGCGCCAGCAGCTCCAGCAGCTCTGGAAACACCATATATTTT. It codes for CASSSSSSGNTIYF.

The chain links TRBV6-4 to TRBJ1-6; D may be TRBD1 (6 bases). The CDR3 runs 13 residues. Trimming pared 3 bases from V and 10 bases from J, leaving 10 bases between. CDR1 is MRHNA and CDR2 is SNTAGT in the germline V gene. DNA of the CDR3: TGTGCCAGCAGTGAGGAGGACAGATCACCCCTCCACTTT. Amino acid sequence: CASSEEDRSPLHF.

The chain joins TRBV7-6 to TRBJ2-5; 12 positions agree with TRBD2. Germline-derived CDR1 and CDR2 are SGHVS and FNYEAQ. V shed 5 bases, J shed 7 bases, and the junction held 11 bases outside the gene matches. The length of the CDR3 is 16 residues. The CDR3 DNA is TGTGCCAGCAGCCCCAGGACTAGCGGGGCCGGAGCGACCCAGTACTTC. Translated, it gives CASSPRTSGAGATQYF.

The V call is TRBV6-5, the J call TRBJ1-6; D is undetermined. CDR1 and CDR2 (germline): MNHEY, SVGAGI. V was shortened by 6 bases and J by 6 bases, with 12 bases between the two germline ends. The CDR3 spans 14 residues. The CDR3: CASRTTRSNSPLHF. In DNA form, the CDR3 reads TGTGCCAGCAGAACGACACGATCTAATTCACCCCTCCACTTT.

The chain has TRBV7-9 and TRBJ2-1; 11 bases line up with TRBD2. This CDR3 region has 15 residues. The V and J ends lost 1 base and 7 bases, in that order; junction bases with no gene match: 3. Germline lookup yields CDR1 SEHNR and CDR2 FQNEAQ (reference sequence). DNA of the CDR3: TGTGCCAGCAGCTTAGTTGGACTAGCGGGTAATGAGCAGTTCTTC. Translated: CASSLVGLAGNEQFF.

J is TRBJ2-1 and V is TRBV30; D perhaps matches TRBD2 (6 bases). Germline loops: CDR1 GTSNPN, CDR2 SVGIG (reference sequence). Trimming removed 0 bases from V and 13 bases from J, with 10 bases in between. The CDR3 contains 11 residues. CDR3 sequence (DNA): TGTGCCTGGAGTGTAGGAGGGTCCCAGTTCTTC. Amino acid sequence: CAWSVGGSQFF.

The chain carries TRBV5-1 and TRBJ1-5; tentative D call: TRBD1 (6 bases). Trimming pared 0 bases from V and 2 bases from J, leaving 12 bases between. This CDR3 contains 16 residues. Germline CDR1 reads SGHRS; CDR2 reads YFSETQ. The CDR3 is CASSLGTGIGNQPQHF. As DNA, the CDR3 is TGCGCCAGCAGCTTGGGAACAGGGATAGGCAATCAGCCCCAGCATTTT.

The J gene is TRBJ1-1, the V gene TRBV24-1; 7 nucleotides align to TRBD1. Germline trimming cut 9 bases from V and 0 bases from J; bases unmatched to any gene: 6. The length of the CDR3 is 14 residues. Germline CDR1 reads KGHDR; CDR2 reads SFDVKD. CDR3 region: CATSQGDMNTEAFF. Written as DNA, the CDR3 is TGTGCCACCTCCCAGGGGGACATGAACACTGAAGCTTTCTTT.

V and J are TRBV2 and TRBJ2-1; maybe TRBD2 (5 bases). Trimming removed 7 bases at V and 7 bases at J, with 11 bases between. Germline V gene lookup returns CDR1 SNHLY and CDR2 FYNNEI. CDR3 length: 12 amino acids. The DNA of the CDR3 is TGTGCCAGCAACCCTCGGAGGAATGAGCAGTTCTTC. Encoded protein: CASNPRRNEQFF.

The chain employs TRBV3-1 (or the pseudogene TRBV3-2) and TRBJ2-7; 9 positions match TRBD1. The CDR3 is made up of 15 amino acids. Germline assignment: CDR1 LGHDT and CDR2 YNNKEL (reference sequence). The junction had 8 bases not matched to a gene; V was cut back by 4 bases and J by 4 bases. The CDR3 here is CASSRGGTGSYEQYV. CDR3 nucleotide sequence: TGTGCCAGCAGCCGTGGGGGGACAGGGTCATACGAGCAGTACGTC.

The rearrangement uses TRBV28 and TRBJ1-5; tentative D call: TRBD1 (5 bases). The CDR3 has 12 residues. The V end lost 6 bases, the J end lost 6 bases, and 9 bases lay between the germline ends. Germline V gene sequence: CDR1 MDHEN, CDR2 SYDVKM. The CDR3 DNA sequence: TGTGCCAGCAGGGCAGGGCCTCAGCCCCAGCATTTT. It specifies CASRAGPQPQHF.

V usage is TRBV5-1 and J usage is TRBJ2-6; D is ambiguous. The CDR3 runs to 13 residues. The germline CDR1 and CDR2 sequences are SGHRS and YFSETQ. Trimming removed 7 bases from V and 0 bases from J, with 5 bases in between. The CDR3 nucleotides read TGCGCCAGCCAAAGCTCTGGGGCCAACGTCCTGACTTTC. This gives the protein CASQSSGANVLTF.

In DNA form, the CDR3 reads TGTGCCAGCTTTGGGGGGGGAAGGGAGACCCAGTACTTC. Amino acids: CASFGGGRETQYF. The genes are TRBV2 and TRBJ2-5; 7 positions match TRBD2. J was trimmed by 5 bases and V by 8 bases; bases with no gene match: 8. Germline V CDR1 and CDR2: SNHLY, FYNNEI. The CDR3 sequence is 13 residues long.

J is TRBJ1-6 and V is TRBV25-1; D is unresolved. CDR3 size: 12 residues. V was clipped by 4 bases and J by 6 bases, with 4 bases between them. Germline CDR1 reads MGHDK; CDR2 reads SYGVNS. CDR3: CASSGPNSPLHF. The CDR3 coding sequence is TGTGCCAGCAGTGGACCTAATTCACCCCTCCACTTT.

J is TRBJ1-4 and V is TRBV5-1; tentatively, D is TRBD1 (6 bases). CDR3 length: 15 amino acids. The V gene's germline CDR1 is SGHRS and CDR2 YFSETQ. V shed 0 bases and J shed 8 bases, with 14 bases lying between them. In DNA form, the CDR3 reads TGCGCCAGCAGCTTGGGGGGTACAGGGAACGAAAAACTGTTTTTT. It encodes CASSLGGTGNEKLFF.

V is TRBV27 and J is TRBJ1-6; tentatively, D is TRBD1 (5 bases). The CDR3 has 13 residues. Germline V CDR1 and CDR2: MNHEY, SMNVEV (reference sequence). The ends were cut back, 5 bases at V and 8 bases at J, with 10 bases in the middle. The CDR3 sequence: CASSPVTDSPLHF. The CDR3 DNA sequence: TGTGCCAGCAGTCCCGTGACAGATTCACCCCTCCACTTT.

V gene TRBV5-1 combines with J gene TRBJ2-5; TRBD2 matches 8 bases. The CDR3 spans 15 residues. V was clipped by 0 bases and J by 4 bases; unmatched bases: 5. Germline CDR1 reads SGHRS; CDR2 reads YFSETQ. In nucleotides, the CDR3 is TGCGCCAGCAGCTTGGTCGCGGGGGGTTCAGAGACCCAGTACTTC. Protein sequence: CASSLVAGGSETQYF.

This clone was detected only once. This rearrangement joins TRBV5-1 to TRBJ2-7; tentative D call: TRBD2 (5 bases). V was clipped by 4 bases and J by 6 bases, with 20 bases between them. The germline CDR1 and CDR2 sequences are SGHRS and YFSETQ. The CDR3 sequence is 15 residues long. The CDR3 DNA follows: TGCGCCAGCAGCGCGCCGGGATCCTCAGCTGGCGAGCAGTACTTC. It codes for CASSAPGSSAGEQYF.

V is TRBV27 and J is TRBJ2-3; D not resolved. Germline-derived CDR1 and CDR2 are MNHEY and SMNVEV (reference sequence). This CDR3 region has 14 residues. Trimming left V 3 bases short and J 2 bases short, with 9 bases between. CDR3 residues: CASSFGIPTDTQYF. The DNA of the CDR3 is TGTGCCAGCAGTTTTGGCATCCCCACAGATACGCAGTATTTT.

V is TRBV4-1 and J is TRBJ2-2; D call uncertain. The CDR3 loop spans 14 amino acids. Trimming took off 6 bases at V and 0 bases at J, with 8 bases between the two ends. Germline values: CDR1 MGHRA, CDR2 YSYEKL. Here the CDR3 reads CASSSFANTGELFF. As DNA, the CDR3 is TGCGCCAGCAGTAGTTTCGCGAACACCGGGGAGCTGTTTTTT.

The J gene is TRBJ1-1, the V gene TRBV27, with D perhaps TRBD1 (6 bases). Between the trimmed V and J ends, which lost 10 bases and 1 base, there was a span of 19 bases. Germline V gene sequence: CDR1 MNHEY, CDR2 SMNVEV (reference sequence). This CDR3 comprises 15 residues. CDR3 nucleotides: TGTGCCACCCGGGAGTGGGGGGGCGAGAACACTGAAGCTTTCTTT. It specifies CATREWGGENTEAFF.